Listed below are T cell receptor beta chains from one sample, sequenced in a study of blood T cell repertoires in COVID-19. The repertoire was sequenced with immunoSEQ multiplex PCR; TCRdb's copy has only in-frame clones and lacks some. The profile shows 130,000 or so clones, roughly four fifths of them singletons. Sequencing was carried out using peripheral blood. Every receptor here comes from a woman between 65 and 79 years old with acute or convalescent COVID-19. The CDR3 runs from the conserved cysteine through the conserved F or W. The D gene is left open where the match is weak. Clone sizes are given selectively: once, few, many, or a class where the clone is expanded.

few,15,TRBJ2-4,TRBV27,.,TGTGCCAGCAGTTTGGGCAGTTTAGCCAAAAACATTCAGTACTTC,CASSLGSLAKNIQYF
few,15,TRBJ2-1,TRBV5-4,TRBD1,TGTGCCAGCAGCTTGGACAGGGGGCTGGGCAATGAGCAGTTCTTC,CASSLDRGLGNEQFF
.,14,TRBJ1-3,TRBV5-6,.,TGTGCCAGCAGCTTGGTCCAGCGCCCGGGCACCATATATTTT,CASSLVQRPGTIYF
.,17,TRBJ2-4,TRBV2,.,TGTGCCAGCAGTGAATTTAGGGGAAGGTTAGCCAAAAACATTCAGTACTTC,CASSEFRGRLAKNIQYF
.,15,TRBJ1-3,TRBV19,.,TGTGCCACCAGAACAGGGACGCTCTCTGGAAACACCATATATTTT,CATRTGTLSGNTIYF
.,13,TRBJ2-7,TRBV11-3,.,TGTGCCAGCAGCTTAGACGGAGCCTACGAGCAGTACTTC,CASSLDGAYEQYF
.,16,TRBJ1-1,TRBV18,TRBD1,TGTGCCAGCACATCACGACCCGGACAGGGGAACACTGAAGCTTTCTTT,CASTSRPGQGNTEAFF
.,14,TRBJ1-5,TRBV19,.,TGTGCCAGTAGCCCGACAGGTAGCAATCAGCCCCAGCATTTT,CASSPTGSNQPQHF
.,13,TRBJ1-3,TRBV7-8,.,TGTGCCAGCAGCTTAGCTCATGGAAACACCATATATTTT,CASSLAHGNTIYF
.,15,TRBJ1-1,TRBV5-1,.,TGCGCCAGCAGCTTGGCGTCGGGGGGGCACACTGAAGCTTTCTTT,CASSLASGGHTEAFF
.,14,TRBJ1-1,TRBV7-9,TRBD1,TGTGCCAGCAGCTTAACAGGGGTGGGCACTGAAGCTTTCTTT,CASSLTGVGTEAFF
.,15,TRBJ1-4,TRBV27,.,TGTGCCAGCAGTTTAGGTTGGCAGGGTCACGAAAAACTGTTTTTT,CASSLGWQGHEKLFF
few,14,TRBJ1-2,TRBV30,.,TGTGCCTGGAGTAGAGGAGGTTTCAGCTATGGCTACACCTTC,CAWSRGGFSYGYTF
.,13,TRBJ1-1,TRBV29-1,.,TGCAGCGTTCACCGGGATCTGAACACTGAAGCTTTCTTT,CSVHRDLNTEAFF
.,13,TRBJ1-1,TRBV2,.,TGTGCCAGCAAAACCCCTGCCGGGTCGCAAGCTTTCTTT,CASKTPAGSQAFF
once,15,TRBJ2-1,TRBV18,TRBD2,TGTGCCAGCTCAGACGGGGGGTGGTCCTACAATGAGCAGTTCTTC,CASSDGGWSYNEQFF
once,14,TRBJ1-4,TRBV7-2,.,TGTGCCAGCAGCCACGTGACAGTTAATGAAAAACTGTTTTTT,CASSHVTVNEKLFF
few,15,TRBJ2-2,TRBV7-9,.,TGTGCCAGCAGCTCCGGGACATACTACACCGGGGAGCTGTTTTTT,CASSSGTYYTGELFF
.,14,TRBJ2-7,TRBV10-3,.,TGTGCCATCAGTCCGGGAAGGGCCACCTACGAGCAGTACTTC,CAISPGRATYEQYF
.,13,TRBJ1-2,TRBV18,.,TGTGCCAGCTCGCCGGACAGAAACTATGGCTACACCTTC,CASSPDRNYGYTF
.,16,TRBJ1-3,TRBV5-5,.,TGTGCCAGCAGCGCGGACGGGACCGGGGGTGGAAACACCATATATTTT,CASSADGTGGGNTIYF
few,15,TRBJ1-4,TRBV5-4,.,TGTGCCAGCAGCCCGAGTAGGAGGGACAATGAAAAACTGTTTTTT,CASSPSRRDNEKLFF